A selection of T cell receptor beta chains follows, all from one sample in a study of blood T cell repertoires in COVID-19. Using immunoSEQ multiplex PCR, the repertoire was profiled, and TCRdb retains in-frame clones only, with some absent. The sample consists of tens of thousands of clones, about 81% of them appearing once. The sequenced sample consisted of peripheral blood. These receptors were taken from a man in his fifties or sixties with active COVID-19. Each CDR3 is given with its conserved first and last residue. Each record gives: J gene, V gene, CDR3 protein.

TRBJ2-5 TRBV4-2 CASSQAKTPETQYF
TRBJ2-7 TRBV7-2 CASSLRGLAGGLFYEQYF
TRBJ2-2 TRBV10-1 CASSESLPANTGELFF
TRBJ1-1 TRBV18 CASSPSGGPGGSEAFF
TRBJ2-3 TRBV10-3 CAIGGGSTDTQYF
TRBJ2-7 TRBV7-2 CASSLELAGGLLPYEQYF
TRBJ1-3 TRBV10-2 CASSETGGAGNTIYF
TRBJ2-5 TRBV7-9 CASSLGQLETQYF
TRBJ2-7 TRBV10-2 CASRSTSSYEQYF
TRBJ2-1 TRBV6-5 CASSRGNEQFF
TRBJ2-7 TRBV6-1 CASSEEVTKIYEQYF
TRBJ2-5 TRBV28 CASSPTSLRRREETQYF
TRBJ1-6 TRBV7-9 CASSLGPTFNSPLHF
TRBJ1-5 TRBV28 CASSLGQGRQPQHF
TRBJ1-5 TRBV7-2 CASSLGPGGDQPQHF
TRBJ2-3 TRBV2 CASSAGLPITPYTQYF
TRBJ2-7 TRBV5-1 CASSLVGGPYEQYF
TRBJ2-7 TRBV5-1 CASSPHGYEQYF
TRBJ2-5 TRBV7-6 CASSLGWSGAETQYF
TRBJ2-1 TRBV18 CASSELAGHNEQFF
TRBJ1-4 TRBV19 CASSTRAGANEKLFF
TRBJ2-5 TRBV5-4 CASSLKAGGQETQYF
TRBJ2-3 TRBV10-2 CASSGGTGRLRYF
TRBJ2-5 TRBV3-1/TRBV3-2 CASRRGGETQYF
TRBJ2-2 TRBV4-3 CASSQVKPGSGELFF
TRBJ1-4 TRBV4-1 CASSQESVGANEKLFF
TRBJ1-1 TRBV10-3 CATGPGTGAGDTEAFF
TRBJ1-5 TRBV15 CATSSGGDQPQHF
TRBJ1-4 TRBV7-9 CASSLSQGPREKLFF